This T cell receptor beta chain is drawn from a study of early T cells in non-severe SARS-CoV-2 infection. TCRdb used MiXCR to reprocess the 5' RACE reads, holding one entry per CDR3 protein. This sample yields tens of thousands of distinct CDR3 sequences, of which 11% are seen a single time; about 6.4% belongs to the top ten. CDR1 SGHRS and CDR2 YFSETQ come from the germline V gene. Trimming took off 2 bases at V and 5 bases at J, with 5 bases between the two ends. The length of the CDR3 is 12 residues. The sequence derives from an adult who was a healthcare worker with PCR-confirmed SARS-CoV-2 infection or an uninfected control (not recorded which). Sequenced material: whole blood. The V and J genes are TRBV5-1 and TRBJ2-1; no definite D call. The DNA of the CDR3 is TGCGCCAGCAGCTTAACGGACAATGAGCAGTTCTTC. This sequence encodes CASSLTDNEQFF.